This TCR beta chain was retrieved from a study of cytomegalovirus exposure and HLA in healthy donors. Remarks on this clone: The antigen remains undetermined.

Study outcomes and limitations: With DRB1 most and HLA-C fewest, TCR association rates differed between HLA loci in a later analysis. It was confirmed in vitro that a few of the CMV-associated chains were specific for CMV antigens.

The CDR3 length is 17 residues. V lost 2 bases, J lost 6 bases, and 9 bases stayed unmatched. Per germline, CDR1 LGHNA and CDR2 YNFKEQ. 13 Jbeta primers and 60 Vbeta primers were used for the PCR. The method was immunoSEQ multiplex PCR; TCRdb's version includes in-frame clones alone and lacks a portion of them. The sample holds about 130,000 clones. The material sequenced was PBMCs. This sequence joins TRBV4-2 and TRBJ2-4; 11 bases fit TRBD2. This TCR was recovered from a woman aged 40-49 years in good health and CMV-seronegative. This chain's CDR3 is CASSQLTTSGGLNIQYF. CDR3 nucleotides: TGTGCCAGCAGCCAACTCACTACTAGCGGGGGTTTAAACATTCAGTACTTC.